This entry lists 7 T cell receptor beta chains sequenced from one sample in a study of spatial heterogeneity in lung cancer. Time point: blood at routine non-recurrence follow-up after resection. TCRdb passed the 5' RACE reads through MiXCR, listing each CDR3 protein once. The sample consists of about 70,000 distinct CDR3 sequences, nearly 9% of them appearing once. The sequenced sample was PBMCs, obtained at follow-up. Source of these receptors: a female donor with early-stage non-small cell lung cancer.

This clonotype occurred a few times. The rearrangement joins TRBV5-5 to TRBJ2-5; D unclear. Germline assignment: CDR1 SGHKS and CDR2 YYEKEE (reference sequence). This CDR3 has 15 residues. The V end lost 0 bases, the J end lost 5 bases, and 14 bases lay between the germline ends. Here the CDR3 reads CASSLASTLRETQYF. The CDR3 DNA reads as TGTGCCAGCAGCTTGGCCAGCACTCTCCGGGAGACCCAGTACTTC.

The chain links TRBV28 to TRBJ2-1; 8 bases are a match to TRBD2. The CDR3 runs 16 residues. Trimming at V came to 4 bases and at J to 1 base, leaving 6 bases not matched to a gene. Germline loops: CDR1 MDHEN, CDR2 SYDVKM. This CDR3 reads CASSSQAGGSYNEQFF. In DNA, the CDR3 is TGTGCCAGCAGTTCCCAGGCGGGAGGATCCTACAATGAGCAGTTCTTC. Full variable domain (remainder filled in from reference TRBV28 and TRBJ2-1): DVKVTQSSRYLVKRTGEKVFLECVQDMDHENMFWYRQDPGLGLRLIYFSYDVKMKEKGDIPEGYSVSREKKERFSLILESASTNQTSMYLCASSSQAGGSYNEQFFGPGTRLTVL.

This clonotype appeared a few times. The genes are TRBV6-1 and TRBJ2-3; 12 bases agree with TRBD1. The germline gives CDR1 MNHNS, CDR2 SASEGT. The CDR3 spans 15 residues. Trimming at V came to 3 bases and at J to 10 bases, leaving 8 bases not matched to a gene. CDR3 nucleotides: TGTGCCAGCAGTGACGGGACAGGGGGCGCGTGGTCGCAGTATTTT. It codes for CASSDGTGGAWSQYF.

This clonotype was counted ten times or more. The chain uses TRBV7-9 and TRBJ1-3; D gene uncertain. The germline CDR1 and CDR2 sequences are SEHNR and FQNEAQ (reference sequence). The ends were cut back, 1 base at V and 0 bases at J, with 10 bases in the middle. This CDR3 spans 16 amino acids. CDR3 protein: CASSLGPVNSGNTIYF. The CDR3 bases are TGTGCCAGCAGCTTAGGGCCAGTCAACTCTGGAAACACCATATATTTT.

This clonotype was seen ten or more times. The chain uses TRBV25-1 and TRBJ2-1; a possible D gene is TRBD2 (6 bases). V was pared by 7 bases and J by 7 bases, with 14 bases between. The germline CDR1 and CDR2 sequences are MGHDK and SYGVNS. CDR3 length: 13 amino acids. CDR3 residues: CASKEGSGNEQFF. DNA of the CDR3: TGTGCCAGCAAAGAAGGTAGCGGAAATGAGCAGTTCTTC.

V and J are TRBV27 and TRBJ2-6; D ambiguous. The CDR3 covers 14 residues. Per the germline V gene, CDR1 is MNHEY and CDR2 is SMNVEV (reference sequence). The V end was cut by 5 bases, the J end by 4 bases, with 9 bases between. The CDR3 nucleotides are TGTGCCAGCAGTCCCTCCTACGGGGCCAACGTCCTGACTTTC. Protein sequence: CASSPSYGANVLTF. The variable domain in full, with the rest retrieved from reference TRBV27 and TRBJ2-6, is EAQVTQNPRYLITVTGKKLTVTCSQNMNHEYMSWYRQDPGLGLRQIYYSMNVEVTDKGDVPEGYKVSRKEKRNFPLILESPSPNQTSLYFCASSPSYGANVLTFGAGSRLTVL.

In DNA form, the CDR3 reads TGTGCCAGTAGCCGGACAGGGGACACTGAAGCTTTCTTT. It yields the protein CASSRTGDTEAFF. This sequence joins TRBV19 and TRBJ1-1, with TRBD1 matching over 9 bases. Germline CDR1 is LNHDA and CDR2 is SQIVND (reference sequence). V lost 6 bases and J lost 3; bases outside the gene matches: 2. The CDR3 has 13 amino acids.